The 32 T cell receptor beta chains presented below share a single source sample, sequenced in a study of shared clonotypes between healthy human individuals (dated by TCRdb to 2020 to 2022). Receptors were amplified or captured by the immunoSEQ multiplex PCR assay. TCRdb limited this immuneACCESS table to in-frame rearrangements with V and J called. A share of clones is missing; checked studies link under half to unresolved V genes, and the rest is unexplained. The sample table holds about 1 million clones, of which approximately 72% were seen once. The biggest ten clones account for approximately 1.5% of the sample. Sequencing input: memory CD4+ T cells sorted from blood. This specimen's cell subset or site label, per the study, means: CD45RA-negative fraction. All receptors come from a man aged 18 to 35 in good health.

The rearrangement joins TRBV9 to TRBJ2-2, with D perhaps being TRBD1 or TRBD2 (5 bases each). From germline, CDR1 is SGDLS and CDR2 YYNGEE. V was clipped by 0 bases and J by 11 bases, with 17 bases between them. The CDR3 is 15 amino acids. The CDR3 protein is CASSVGRDRGRELFF. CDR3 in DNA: TGTGCCAGCAGCGTAGGAAGGGACCGGGGAAGAGAGCTGTTTTTT.

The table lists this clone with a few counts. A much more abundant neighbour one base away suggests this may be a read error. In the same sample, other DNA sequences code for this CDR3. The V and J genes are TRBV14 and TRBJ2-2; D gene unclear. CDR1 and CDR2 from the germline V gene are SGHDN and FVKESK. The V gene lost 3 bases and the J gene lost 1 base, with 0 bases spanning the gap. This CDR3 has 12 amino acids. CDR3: CASSQNTGELFF. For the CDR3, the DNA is TGTGCCAGCAGCCAGAACACCGGGGAGCTGTTTTTT. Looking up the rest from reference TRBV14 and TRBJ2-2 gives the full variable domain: EAGVTQFPSHSVIEKGQTVTLRCDPISGHDNLYWYRRVMGKEIKFLLHFVKESKQDESGMPNNRFLAERTGGTYSTLKVQPAELEDSGVYFCASSQNTGELFFGEGSRLTVL.

The CDR3 region is CASRGGRGLLSSYNSPLHF. In DNA, the CDR3 is TGTGCCAGTAGGGGCGGCAGGGGTCTACTGAGCTCCTATAATTCACCCCTCCACTTT. The chain couples TRBV19 to TRBJ1-6; TRBD1 is a possible D gene (6 bases). CDR1 and CDR2 (germline): LNHDA, SQIVND (reference sequence). Between the trimmed V and J ends, which lost 6 bases and 0 bases, there was a span of 21 bases. This CDR3 region has 19 residues.

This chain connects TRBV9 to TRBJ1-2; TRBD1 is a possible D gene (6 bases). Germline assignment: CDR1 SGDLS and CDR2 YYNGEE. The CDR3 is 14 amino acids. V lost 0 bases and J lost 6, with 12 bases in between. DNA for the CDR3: TGTGCCAGCAGCGTAGGGCCGGGGGACAATGGCTACACCTTC. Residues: CASSVGPGDNGYTF.

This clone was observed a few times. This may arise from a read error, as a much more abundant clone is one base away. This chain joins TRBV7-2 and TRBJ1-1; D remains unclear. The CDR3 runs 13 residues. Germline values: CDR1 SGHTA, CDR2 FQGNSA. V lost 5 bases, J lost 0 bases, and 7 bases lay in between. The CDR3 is CASSVAMNTEAFF. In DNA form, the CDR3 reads TGTGCCAGCAGCGTCGCCATGAACACTGAAGCTTTCTTT.

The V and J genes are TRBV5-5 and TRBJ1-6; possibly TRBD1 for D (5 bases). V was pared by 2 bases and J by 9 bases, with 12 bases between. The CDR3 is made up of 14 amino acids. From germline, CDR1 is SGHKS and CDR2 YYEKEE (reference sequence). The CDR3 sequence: CASSFTSGGSPLHF. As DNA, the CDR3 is TGTGCCAGCAGCTTTACGAGCGGGGGTTCACCCCTCCACTTT.

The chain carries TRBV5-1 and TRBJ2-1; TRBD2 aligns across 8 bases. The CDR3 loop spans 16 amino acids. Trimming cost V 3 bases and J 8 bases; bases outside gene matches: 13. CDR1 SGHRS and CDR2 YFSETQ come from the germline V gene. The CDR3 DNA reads TGCGCCAGCAGCTACCCACCCAGCGGGGGAGTCGATGAGCAGTTCTTC. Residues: CASSYPPSGGVDEQFF.

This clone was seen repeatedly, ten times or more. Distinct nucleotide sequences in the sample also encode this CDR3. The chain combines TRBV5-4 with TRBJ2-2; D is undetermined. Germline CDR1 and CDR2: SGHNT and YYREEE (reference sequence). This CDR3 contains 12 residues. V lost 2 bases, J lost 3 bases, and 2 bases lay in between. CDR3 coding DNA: TGTGCCAGCAGCTTTGACACCGGGGAGCTGTTTTTT. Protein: CASSFDTGELFF. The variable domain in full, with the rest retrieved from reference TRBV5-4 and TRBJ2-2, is ETGVTQSPTHLIKTRGQQVTLRCSSQSGHNTVSWYQQALGQGPQFIFQYYREEENGRGNFPPRFSGLQFPNYSSELNVNALELDDSALYLCASSFDTGELFFGEGSRLTVL.

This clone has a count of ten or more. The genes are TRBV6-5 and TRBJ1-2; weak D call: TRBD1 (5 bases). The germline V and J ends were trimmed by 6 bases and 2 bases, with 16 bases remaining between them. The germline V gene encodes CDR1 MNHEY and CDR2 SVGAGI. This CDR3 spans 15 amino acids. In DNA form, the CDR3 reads TGTGCCAGCAGGCCAGGGAGCAGCATCAACTATGGCTACACCTTC. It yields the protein CASRPGSSINYGYTF.

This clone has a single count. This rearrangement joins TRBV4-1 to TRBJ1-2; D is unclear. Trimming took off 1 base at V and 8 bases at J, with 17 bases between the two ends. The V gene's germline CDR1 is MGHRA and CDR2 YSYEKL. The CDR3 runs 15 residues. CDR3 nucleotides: TGCGCCAGCAGCCAAGGGCCGGCACCCGAGAGGGGCTACACCTTC. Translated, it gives CASSQGPAPERGYTF.

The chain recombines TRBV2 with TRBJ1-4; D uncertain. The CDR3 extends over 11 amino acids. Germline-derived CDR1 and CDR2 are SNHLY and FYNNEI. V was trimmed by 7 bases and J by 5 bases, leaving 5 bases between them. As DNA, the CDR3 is TGTGCCAGCATGGAGAATGAAAAACTGTTTTTT. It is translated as CASMENEKLFF. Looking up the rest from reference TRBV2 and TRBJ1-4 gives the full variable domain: EPEVTQTPSHQVTQMGQEVILRCVPISNHLYFYWYRQILGQKVEFLVSFYNNEISEKSEIFDDQFSVERPDGSNFTLKIRSTKLEDSAMYFCASMENEKLFFGSGTQLSVL.

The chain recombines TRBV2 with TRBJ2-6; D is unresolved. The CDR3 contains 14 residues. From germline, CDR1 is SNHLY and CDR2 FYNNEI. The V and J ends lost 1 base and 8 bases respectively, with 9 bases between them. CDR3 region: CASSEVSLTNVLTF. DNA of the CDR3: TGTGCCAGCAGTGAAGTGAGCCTGACCAACGTCCTGACTTTC.

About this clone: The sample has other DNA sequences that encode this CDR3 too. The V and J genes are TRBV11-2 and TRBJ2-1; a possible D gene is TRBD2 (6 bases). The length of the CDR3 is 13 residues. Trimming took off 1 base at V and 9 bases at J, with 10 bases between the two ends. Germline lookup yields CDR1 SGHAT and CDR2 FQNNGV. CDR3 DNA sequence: TGTGCCAGCAGCTTAGGGGGGGTAGGTGAGCAGTTCTTC. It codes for CASSLGGVGEQFF.

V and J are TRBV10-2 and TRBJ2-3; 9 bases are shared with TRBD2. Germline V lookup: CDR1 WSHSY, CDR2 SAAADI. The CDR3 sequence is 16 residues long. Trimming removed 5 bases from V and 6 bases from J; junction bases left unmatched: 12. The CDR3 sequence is CASSRVIAGAPDTQYF. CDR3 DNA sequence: TGCGCCAGCAGTCGAGTGATAGCGGGAGCACCTGATACGCAGTATTTT.

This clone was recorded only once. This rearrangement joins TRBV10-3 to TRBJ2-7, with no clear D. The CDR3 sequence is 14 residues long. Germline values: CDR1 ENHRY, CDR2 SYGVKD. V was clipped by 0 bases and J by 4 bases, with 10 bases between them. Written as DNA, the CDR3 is TGTGCCATCAGTGAGTCAGGTGTAGTGTACGAGCAGTACTTC. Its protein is CAISESGVVYEQYF.

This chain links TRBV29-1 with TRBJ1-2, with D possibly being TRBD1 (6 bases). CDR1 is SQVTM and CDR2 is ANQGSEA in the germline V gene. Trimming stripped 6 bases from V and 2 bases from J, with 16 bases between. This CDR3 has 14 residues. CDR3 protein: CSVHTWGANYGYTF. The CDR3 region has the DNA TGCAGCGTCCATACGTGGGGGGCGAACTATGGCTACACCTTC.

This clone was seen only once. The CDR3 protein is CASGPSWDEQYF. The CDR3 coding sequence is TGTGCTAGTGGTCCCTCCTGGGACGAGCAGTACTTC. This chain links TRBV12-5 with TRBJ2-7, with no clear D. V was cut by 5 bases and J by 5 bases, with 10 bases left in between. The CDR3 spans 12 residues. The V gene's germline CDR1 is LGHNT and CDR2 FRNRAP.

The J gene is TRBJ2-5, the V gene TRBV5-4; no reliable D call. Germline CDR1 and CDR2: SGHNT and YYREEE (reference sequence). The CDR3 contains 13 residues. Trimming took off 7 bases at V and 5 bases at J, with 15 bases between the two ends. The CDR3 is CASLRTPAETQYF. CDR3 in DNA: TGTGCCAGCCTCCGGACGCCGGCCGAGACCCAGTACTTC.

In DNA form, the CDR3 reads TGTGCTAGTGGAGCCGACAGGGGAGGAGAGACCCAGTACTTC. As protein: CASGADRGGETQYF. The rearrangement joins TRBV12-5 to TRBJ2-5, with 8 bases identical to TRBD1. The trim removed 6 bases at V and 4 bases at J, leaving 7 bases unmatched. CDR3 length: 14 residues. Germline CDR1 is LGHNT and CDR2 is FRNRAP.

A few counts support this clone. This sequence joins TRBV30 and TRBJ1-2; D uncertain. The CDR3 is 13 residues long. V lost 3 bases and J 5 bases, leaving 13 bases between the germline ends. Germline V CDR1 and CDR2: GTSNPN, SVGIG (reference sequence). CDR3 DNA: TGTGCCTGGAGCGAAAGGCGGGGTTATGGCTACACCTTC. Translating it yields CAWSERRGYGYTF.

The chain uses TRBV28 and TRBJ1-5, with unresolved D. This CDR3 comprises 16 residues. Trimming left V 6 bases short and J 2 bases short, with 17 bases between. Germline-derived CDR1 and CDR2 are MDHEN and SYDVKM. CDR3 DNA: TGTGCCAGCAGCCCCGCAGGCCCCTGGGGCAATCAGCCCCAGCATTTT. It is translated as CASSPAGPWGNQPQHF.

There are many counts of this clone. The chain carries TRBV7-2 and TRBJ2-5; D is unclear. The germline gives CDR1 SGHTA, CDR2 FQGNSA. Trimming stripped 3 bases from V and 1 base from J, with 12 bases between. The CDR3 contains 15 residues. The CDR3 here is CASSFNSNFQETQYF. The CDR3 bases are TGTGCCAGCAGCTTTAATTCGAACTTCCAAGAGACCCAGTACTTC. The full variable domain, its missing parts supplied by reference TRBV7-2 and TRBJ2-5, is GAGVSQSPSNKVTEKGKDVELRCDPISGHTALYWYRQSLGQGLEFLIYFQGNSAPDKSGLPSDRFSAERTGGSVSTLTIQRTQQEDSAVYLCASSFNSNFQETQYFGPGTRLLVL.

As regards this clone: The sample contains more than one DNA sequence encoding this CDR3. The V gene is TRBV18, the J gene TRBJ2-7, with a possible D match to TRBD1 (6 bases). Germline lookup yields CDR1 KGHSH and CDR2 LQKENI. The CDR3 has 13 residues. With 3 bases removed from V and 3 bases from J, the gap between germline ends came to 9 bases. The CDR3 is CASSPGHNYEQYF. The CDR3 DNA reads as TGTGCCAGCTCACCGGGACATAACTACGAGCAGTACTTC.

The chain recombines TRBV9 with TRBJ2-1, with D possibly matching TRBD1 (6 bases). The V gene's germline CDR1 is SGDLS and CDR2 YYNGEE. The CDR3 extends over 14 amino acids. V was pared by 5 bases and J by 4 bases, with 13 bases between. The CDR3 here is CASRSGTNYNEQFF. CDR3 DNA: TGTGCCAGCAGGTCCGGGACAAATTACAATGAGCAGTTCTTC.

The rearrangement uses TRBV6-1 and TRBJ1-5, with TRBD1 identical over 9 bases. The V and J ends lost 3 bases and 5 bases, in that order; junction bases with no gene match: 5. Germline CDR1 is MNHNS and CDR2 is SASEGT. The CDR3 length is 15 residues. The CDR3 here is CASSDRDRVYQPQHF. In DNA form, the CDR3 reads TGTGCCAGCAGTGATAGGGACAGGGTTTATCAGCCCCAGCATTTT.

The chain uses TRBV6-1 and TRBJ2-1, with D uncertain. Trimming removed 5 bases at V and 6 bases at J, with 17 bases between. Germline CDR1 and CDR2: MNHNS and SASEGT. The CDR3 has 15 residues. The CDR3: CASSITDRSSNEQFF. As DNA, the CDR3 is TGTGCCAGCAGTATTACGGACCGCTCTTCCAATGAGCAGTTCTTC.

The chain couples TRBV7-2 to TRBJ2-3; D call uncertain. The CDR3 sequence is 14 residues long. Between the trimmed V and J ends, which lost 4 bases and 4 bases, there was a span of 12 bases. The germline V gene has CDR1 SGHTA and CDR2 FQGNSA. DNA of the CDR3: TGTGCCAGCAGCTCGAACAAGCCCCCAGATACGCAGTATTTT. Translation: CASSSNKPPDTQYF.

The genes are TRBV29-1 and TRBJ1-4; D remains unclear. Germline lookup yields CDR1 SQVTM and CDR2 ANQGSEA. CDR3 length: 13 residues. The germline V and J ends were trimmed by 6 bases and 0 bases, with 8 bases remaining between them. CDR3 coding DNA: TGCAGCGTCAGATTTGCAACTAATGAAAAACTGTTTTTT. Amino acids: CSVRFATNEKLFF.

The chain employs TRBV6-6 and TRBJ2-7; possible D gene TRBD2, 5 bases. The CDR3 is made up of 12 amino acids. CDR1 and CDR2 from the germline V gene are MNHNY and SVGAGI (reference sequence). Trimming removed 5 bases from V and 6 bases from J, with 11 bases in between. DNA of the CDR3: TGTGCCAGCAGTCAGCGGACGGGCGAGCAGTACTTC. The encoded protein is CASSQRTGEQYF.

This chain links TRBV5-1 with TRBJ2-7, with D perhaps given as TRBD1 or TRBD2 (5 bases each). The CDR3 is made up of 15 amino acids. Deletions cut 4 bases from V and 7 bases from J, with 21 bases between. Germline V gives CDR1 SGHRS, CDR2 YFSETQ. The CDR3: CASSTSGTVSIEQYF. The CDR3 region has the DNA TGCGCCAGCAGCACATCCGGGACGGTTTCCATTGAGCAGTACTTC.

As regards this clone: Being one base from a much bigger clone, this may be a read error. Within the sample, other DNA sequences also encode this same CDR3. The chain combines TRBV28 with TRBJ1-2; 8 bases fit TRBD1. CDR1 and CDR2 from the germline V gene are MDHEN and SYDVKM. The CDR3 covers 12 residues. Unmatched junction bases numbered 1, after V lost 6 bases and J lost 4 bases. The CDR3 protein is CASSDRGYGYTF. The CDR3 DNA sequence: TGTGCCAGCAGCGACAGGGGCTATGGCTACACCTTC.

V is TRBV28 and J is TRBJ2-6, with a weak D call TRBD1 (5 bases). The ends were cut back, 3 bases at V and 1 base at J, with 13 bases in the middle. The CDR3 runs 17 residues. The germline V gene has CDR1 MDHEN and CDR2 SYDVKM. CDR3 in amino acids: CASSLRQGGSGANVLTF. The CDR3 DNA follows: TGTGCCAGCAGTTTGAGGCAGGGTGGGTCTGGGGCCAACGTCCTGACTTTC.